This note documents a single TCR beta chain sequence. The authors prepared the TCRbeta library with unique molecular identifiers. Via MiXCR, TCRdb re-called the PCR reads, giving one row per CDR3 protein. Of about 400,000 distinct CDR3 sequences in the sample, over 20% were seen once. Germline V gene sequence: CDR1 SGHTA, CDR2 FQGTGA. The CDR3 loop spans 16 amino acids. V trimming: 5 bases; J trimming: 4 bases; junction bases outside the gene matches: 3. This sample is part of a study of T-cell reconstitution after alpha-beta-depleted transplantation in children. This clonotype originated in a human donor who donated a stem cell graft to a child with acute myeloid leukemia. The gene calls are TRBV7-3 and TRBJ2-2; 14 bases align to TRBD2. The sample in question was PBMCs from the stem cell graft donor, obtained from the stem cell graft. CDR3 nucleotide sequence: TGTGCCAGCAGCCCCGGGACTAGCGGGAGCACCGGGGAGCTGTTTTTT. Its protein is CASSPGTSGSTGELFF.